This T cell receptor beta chain was found in a study of cytomegalovirus exposure and HLA in healthy donors. From germline, CDR1 is SEHNR and CDR2 FQNEAQ (reference sequence). This CDR3 is 18 amino acids long. J lost 0 bases, V lost 4 bases, and 10 bases had no gene match. Primers: 60 Vbeta forward and 13 Jbeta reverse. Repertoires were generated with immunoSEQ multiplex PCR, while TCRdb's copy carries only in-frame clones and drops some. This sample carries about 160,000 clones, roughly 85% of them seen once, and the ten largest clones take 1%. The receptor was isolated from a boy aged 2 to 10 in good health and CMV-seronegative. The sample was PBMCs. The chain combines TRBV7-9 with TRBJ2-1, with TRBD2 matching 9 bases. As DNA, the CDR3 is TGTGCCAGCAGCTCAGCGGCTAGCGGGAAAAGCTCCTACAATGAGCAGTTCTTC. Amino acids: CASSSAASGKSSYNEQFF.